Below, one T cell receptor beta chain is given with its context. Its target is not known. One junction end does not reproduce the germline sequence, and a read error may be involved. The CDR3 has 13 residues. Germline assignment: CDR1 SSHAT and CDR2 FNYEAQ (reference sequence). Repertoires were generated with immunoSEQ multiplex PCR, while TCRdb's copy carries only in-frame clones and drops some. The sample yields 70,000 or so clones, over 75% seen once. The data originate from a study of OX40 agonist ivuxolimab in advanced cancers. General observations from the study: The mean number of expanded clones was higher in CD8+ T cells than in CD4+. The specificity for antigen of the expanded peripheral T cells was not determined. By week 6 at 0.1 to 3.0 mg/kg, blood CD4+ and CD8+ T cells had expanded clonally. The 0.1-3.0 mg/kg partial responders had among the lowest clonal expansion.

The clonotype comes from an adult with an advanced solid tumor such as melanoma, head and neck, liver or kidney cancer. V is TRBV7-7 and J is TRBJ1-1; 7 bases are a match to TRBD1. Sequencing used CD4+ or CD8+ T cells sorted from blood, obtained in a trial of the OX40 agonist ivuxolimab. The CDR3 coding sequence is TGTGCTAGCAGCCTAGACAGGGTTGCTGAAGCTTTCTTT. Translating gives CASSLDRVAEAFF.